The source of this T cell receptor beta chain is a study of T cell clones after liver transplantation. Study in general: TCRbeta sequencing after a pre-transplant mixed lymphocyte reaction identified graft-donor-reactive clones, later tracked in post-transplant blood. Whole-study results and caveats: These preliminary findings come from unstandardized post-transplant sampling times. Donor-reactive sequences fell more than third party-reactive ones, suggesting partial deletion. The donor-reactive repertoire was only partly measurable in a couple of subjects, lacking donor cells.

Sequencing was performed with immunoSEQ multiplex PCR; in TCRdb, only in-frame clones are kept and a portion is missing. Seen here are nearly 55,000 clones, roughly 80% observed once, and the top ten hold 7.5% to 10%. Note on this clone: Its antigen remains unidentified.

With 2 bases removed from V and 0 bases from J, the gap between germline ends came to 11 bases. This CDR3 spans 17 amino acids. Germline V lookup: CDR1 SGHTA, CDR2 FQGNSA. This rearrangement joins TRBV7-2 to TRBJ2-6, with a possible D match to TRBD2 (6 bases). The material was CD4+ T cells from blood, obtained before liver transplant. The sequence was collected from a human donor who received a liver transplant. The CDR3 nucleotides are TGTGCCAGCAGCTTACGTGCGGGGCCCTCTGGGGCCAACGTCCTGACTTTC. As protein: CASSLRAGPSGANVLTF.